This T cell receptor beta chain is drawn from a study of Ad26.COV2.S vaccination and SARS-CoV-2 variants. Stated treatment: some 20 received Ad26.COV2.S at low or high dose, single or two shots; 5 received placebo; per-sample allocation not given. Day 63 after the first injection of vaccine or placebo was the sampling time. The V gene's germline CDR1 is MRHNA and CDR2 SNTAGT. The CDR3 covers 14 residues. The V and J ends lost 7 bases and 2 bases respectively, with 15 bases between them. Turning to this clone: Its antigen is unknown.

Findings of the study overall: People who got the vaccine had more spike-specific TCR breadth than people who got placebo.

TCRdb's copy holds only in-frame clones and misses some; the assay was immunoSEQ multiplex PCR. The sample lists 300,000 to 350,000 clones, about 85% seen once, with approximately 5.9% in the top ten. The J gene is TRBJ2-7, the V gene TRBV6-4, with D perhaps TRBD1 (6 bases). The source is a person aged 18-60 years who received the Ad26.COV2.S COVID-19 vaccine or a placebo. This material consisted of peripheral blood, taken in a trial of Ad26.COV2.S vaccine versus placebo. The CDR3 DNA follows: TGTGCCAGCAACCGCCGGGACACTACCTACGAGCAGTACTTC. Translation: CASNRRDTTYEQYF.